Presented here are 15 T cell receptor beta chains from one specimen sequenced in a study of T cell responses to AZD1222 COVID-19 vaccine. Produced via immunoSEQ multiplex PCR; TCRdb's table is partial and in-frame only. The data show about 150,000 clones, over 85% seen once. Sequenced here: peripheral blood, sampled on day 0 of AZD1222 vaccination. Source of these receptors: an adult in good health.

The CDR3 DNA reads TGTGCCAGCAGTACCGCCCGACAGGGGGCCCTTTCCTACGAGCAGTACTTC. It encodes CASSTARQGALSYEQYF. This chain uses TRBV28 with TRBJ2-7; TRBD1 matches 10 bases. Germline-derived CDR1 and CDR2 are MDHEN and SYDVKM. The CDR3 covers 17 residues. Germline trimming cut 5 bases from V and 1 base from J; bases unmatched to any gene: 11.

Comment on this clone: One end of the junction varies from germline; a read error may be responsible. The V gene is TRBV19, the J gene TRBJ2-5; D unresolved. The germline CDR1 and CDR2 sequences are LNHDA and SQIVND (reference sequence). The CDR3 extends over 11 amino acids. The CDR3 sequence: CASSTRETQYF. The DNA for the CDR3 is TGTGCCAGCAGTACGAGGGAGACCCAGTACTTC.

This clone has only one observation. This sequence joins TRBV5-8 and TRBJ2-6; D might be TRBD1 (6 bases). The CDR3 length is 14 residues. The V end was cut by 3 bases, the J end by 10 bases, with 14 bases between. Germline values: CDR1 SGHTS, CDR2 YDEGEE. The CDR3 region is CASSYTGMLNVLTF. The CDR3 DNA follows: TGTGCCAGCAGCTATACAGGGATGCTGAACGTCCTGACTTTC.

The chain employs TRBV6-1 and TRBJ1-3; D uncertain. The CDR3 totals 14 residues. The V gene lost 1 base and the J gene lost 4 bases, with 8 bases spanning the gap. Germline loops: CDR1 MNHNS, CDR2 SASEGT. The CDR3 region has the DNA TGTGCCAGCAGTGAAGAGAATACGGGAAACACCATATATTTT. This translates into CASSEENTGNTIYF.

The chain carries TRBV5-6 and TRBJ2-6; TRBD2 might be the D (6 bases). With 4 bases removed from V and 0 bases from J, the gap between germline ends came to 14 bases. This CDR3 is 17 amino acids long. Germline CDR1 reads SGHDT; CDR2 reads YYEEEE. The DNA for the CDR3 is TGTGCCAGCAGCGCGCGGGACGGCTTCTCTGGGGCCAACGTCCTGACTTTC. Translation gives CASSARDGFSGANVLTF.

The rearrangement links TRBV16 to TRBJ1-2; the D is unclear. V lost 0 bases and J 4 bases, leaving 6 bases between the germline ends. CDR1 KGHSY and CDR2 FQNENV come from the germline V gene. The length of the CDR3 is 13 residues. The DNA of the CDR3 is TGTGCCAGCAGCCAATCAGGGATCTATGGCTACACCTTC. As protein: CASSQSGIYGYTF.

This rearrangement joins TRBV4-1 to TRBJ2-1; 8 bases are a match to TRBD2. Trimming cost V 5 bases and J 6 bases; bases outside gene matches: 9. The CDR3 has 15 amino acids. From germline, CDR1 is MGHRA and CDR2 YSYEKL. The CDR3 DNA follows: TGCGCCAGCAGCTTGGGACTAGTGATTCCCAATGAGCAGTTCTTC. Translated: CASSLGLVIPNEQFF.

The J gene is TRBJ2-7, the V gene TRBV6-5, with TRBD1 matching 8 bases. CDR1 MNHEY and CDR2 SVGAGI come from the germline V gene. V was pared by 8 bases and J by 2 bases, with 8 bases of the junction left unmatched. The CDR3 consists of 14 residues. CDR3 region: CASRPGQVAYEQYF. In DNA form, the CDR3 reads TGTGCCAGCCGGCCGGGACAGGTAGCCTACGAGCAGTACTTC.

This chain joins TRBV30 and TRBJ2-7; 9 positions agree with TRBD1. The CDR3 runs 13 residues. J was trimmed by 7 bases and V by 4 bases; bases with no gene match: 8. From germline, CDR1 is GTSNPN and CDR2 SVGIG (reference sequence). CDR3 sequence: CAWTRQGVEEQYF. Here the CDR3 DNA reads TGTGCCTGGACTAGACAGGGGGTGGAGGAGCAGTACTTC.

The V and J genes are TRBV12-5 and TRBJ2-3, with 7 bases identical to TRBD1. V lost 1 base, J lost 4 bases, and 5 bases stayed unmatched. The CDR3 consists of 15 residues. The germline V gene encodes CDR1 LGHNT and CDR2 FRNRAP. The CDR3 region has the DNA TGTGCTAGTGGTTTGGCCCTGACAGGGCCAGATACGCAGTATTTT. It specifies CASGLALTGPDTQYF.

This chain connects TRBV3-1 (or the pseudogene TRBV3-2) to TRBJ1-2, with D possibly TRBD1 on 6 matching bases. Germline V gives CDR1 LGHDT, CDR2 YNNKEL (reference sequence). V lost 4 bases to trimming and J lost 7 bases, with 19 bases between them. This CDR3 comprises 15 residues. The CDR3 reads CASSLGTTGRSGYTF. CDR3 DNA sequence: TGTGCCAGCAGCCTGGGAACAACAGGGAGAAGTGGCTACACCTTC.

The rearrangement joins TRBV10-3 to TRBJ1-2; TRBD1 agrees at 10 bases. The CDR3 runs to 15 residues. CDR1 ENHRY and CDR2 SYGVKD come from the germline V gene. J gave up 4 bases and V 8 bases, and 10 bases lay outside the gene matches. CDR3 sequence (DNA): TGTGCCATCCGCTCGGACAGGGGGACTACCTATGGCTACACCTTC. Its protein is CAIRSDRGTTYGYTF.

The V and J genes are TRBV18 and TRBJ2-3, with no clear D. This CDR3 comprises 12 residues. The ends were cut back, 3 bases at V and 6 bases at J, with 7 bases in the middle. Per the germline V gene, CDR1 is KGHSH and CDR2 is LQKENI. The CDR3 loop is CASSPFADTQYF. CDR3 nucleotides: TGTGCCAGCTCACCTTTCGCTGATACGCAGTATTTT.

The gene calls are TRBV11-2 and TRBJ2-4, with D perhaps matching TRBD2 (5 bases). Germline CDR1 is SGHAT and CDR2 is FQNNGV. Trimming shortened V by 1 base and J by 8 bases, and 12 bases separated the two germline ends. The CDR3 spans 14 residues. CDR3 region: CASSLVYGSDIQYF. The CDR3 DNA reads TGTGCCAGCAGCTTAGTGTATGGGAGCGACATTCAGTACTTC.

By frequency in the sample, this clone is medium-sized. Other DNA sequences from this sample encode an identical CDR3 as well. The V gene is TRBV29-1, the J gene TRBJ2-7, with a possible D match to TRBD1 (5 bases). This CDR3 spans 14 amino acids. CDR1 and CDR2 from the germline V gene are SQVTM and ANQGSEA. Deletions cut 2 bases from V and 3 bases from J, with 14 bases between. The CDR3 DNA is TGCAGCGTTGAAATAGGGGATAGGGGCTACGAGCAGTACTTC. Its protein is CSVEIGDRGYEQYF.